The clone carrying this T cell receptor beta chain was picked up a small number of times. The data derive from a study of blood T cell repertoires in COVID-19. In the study overall: Samples taken during acute and convalescent COVID-19 were collected in the United States, Italy and Spain. From T cells, B-cell-depleted T cells, or PBMCs came the material, which was cDNA or gDNA.

In the original analysis: Estimation of nucleated cell counts relied on the amplification of reference gene primers. This table comes from immunoSEQ multiplex PCR, and its TCRdb copy is limited to in-frame clones, with some not included. The D gene and trimming were derived from the DNA, and the V and J assignments and clone size from that table. The data show approximately 190,000 clones, 70% to 85% seen once. The CDR3 covers 12 residues. V lost 5 bases to trimming and J lost 14 bases, with 15 bases between them. Germline V gene lookup returns CDR1 LNHNV and CDR2 YYDKDF (reference sequence). This chain uses TRBV15 with TRBJ1-4, with D possibly matching TRBD1 (5 bases). Input material: peripheral blood. This receptor was identified in a woman aged 30 to 39 with acute or convalescent COVID-19. The CDR3 sequence is CATSGKEGRLFF. Here the CDR3 DNA reads TGTGCCACCAGCGGAAAGGAGGGGAGGCTGTTTTTT.